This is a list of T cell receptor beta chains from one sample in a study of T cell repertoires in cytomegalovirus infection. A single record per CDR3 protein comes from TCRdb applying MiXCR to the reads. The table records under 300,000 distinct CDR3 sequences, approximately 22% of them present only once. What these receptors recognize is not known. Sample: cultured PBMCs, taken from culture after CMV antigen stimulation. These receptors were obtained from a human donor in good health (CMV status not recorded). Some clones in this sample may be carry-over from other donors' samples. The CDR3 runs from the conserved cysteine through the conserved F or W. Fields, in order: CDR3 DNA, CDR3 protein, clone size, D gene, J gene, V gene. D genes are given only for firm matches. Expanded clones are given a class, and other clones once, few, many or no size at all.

CDR3 DNA: TGTGCCAGCAGCCCCTTAACTTACGAGCAGTACTTC; CDR3 protein: CASSPLTYEQYF; clone size: many; D gene: .; J gene: TRBJ2-7; V gene: TRBV7-9
CDR3 DNA: TGTGCCAGCAGTTTAAGGGGGACTAGCGGGAGGGATCGGTACGGGGAGCTGTTTTTT; CDR3 protein: CASSLRGTSGRDRYGELFF; clone size: few; D gene: TRBD2; J gene: TRBJ2-2; V gene: TRBV12-3/TRBV12-4
CDR3 DNA: TGTGCCAGACCCGTCATAGCGGGGGGGAGCTCCTACGAGCAGTACTTC; CDR3 protein: CARPVIAGGSSYEQYF; clone size: .; D gene: TRBD2; J gene: TRBJ2-7; V gene: TRBV7-2
CDR3 DNA: TGTGCCATCGGGTCGGGGGGGCCTACGGAGACCCAGTACTTC; CDR3 protein: CAIGSGGPTETQYF; clone size: .; D gene: TRBD2; J gene: TRBJ2-5; V gene: TRBV10-3
CDR3 DNA: TGTGCCAGCAGCCCAAAGTCCAGGGAAGAGACCCAGTACTTC; CDR3 protein: CASSPKSREETQYF; clone size: many; D gene: .; J gene: TRBJ2-5; V gene: TRBV7-2
CDR3 DNA: TGTGCCAGCAGCTTAGCCGACATAGGGAAATACGAGCAGTACTTC; CDR3 protein: CASSLADIGKYEQYF; clone size: few; D gene: .; J gene: TRBJ2-7; V gene: TRBV7-9
CDR3 DNA: TGTGCCAGCAGCTTACAGCACCAAGAGACCCAGTACTTC; CDR3 protein: CASSLQHQETQYF; clone size: many; D gene: .; J gene: TRBJ2-5; V gene: TRBV7-2
CDR3 DNA: TGTGCCACCAGCAGTCGAGGGGTGGAGCAGTACTTC; CDR3 protein: CATSSRGVEQYF; clone size: .; D gene: .; J gene: TRBJ2-7; V gene: TRBV15
CDR3 DNA: TGTGCCAGCAGCTTTACGTATAATCAGCCCCAGCATTTT; CDR3 protein: CASSFTYNQPQHF; clone size: many; D gene: .; J gene: TRBJ1-5; V gene: TRBV7-2
CDR3 DNA: TGTGCCAGCAGCCCCACCTTGACAGGGGGCCGAGATACGCAGTATTTT; CDR3 protein: CASSPTLTGGRDTQYF; clone size: few; D gene: TRBD1; J gene: TRBJ2-3; V gene: TRBV6-2/TRBV6-3
CDR3 DNA: TGTGCCAGCAGATTAGTTTTAGCGGGTGGGTGGTTCTTC; CDR3 protein: CASRLVLAGGWFF; clone size: .; D gene: TRBD2; J gene: TRBJ2-1; V gene: TRBV7-2
CDR3 DNA: TGCGCCAGCAGCCAAGAGGTCAGGGGCTCTGAAGCTTTCTTT; CDR3 protein: CASSQEVRGSEAFF; clone size: .; D gene: .; J gene: TRBJ1-1; V gene: TRBV4-3
CDR3 DNA: TGTGCCAGCAGCCCAACCCCGAGTTTTATCGATGAGCAGTTCTTC; CDR3 protein: CASSPTPSFIDEQFF; clone size: many; D gene: .; J gene: TRBJ2-1; V gene: TRBV7-6
CDR3 DNA: TGCAGTGCTAGAGATTTAGCGGGAGGCTACAATGAGCAGTTCTTC; CDR3 protein: CSARDLAGGYNEQFF; clone size: .; D gene: TRBD2; J gene: TRBJ2-1; V gene: TRBV20-1
CDR3 DNA: TGTGCCATCAAACCGGGACAGGGGGCGCTTGGGGCCAACGTCCTGACTTTC; CDR3 protein: CAIKPGQGALGANVLTF; clone size: few; D gene: TRBD1; J gene: TRBJ2-6; V gene: TRBV10-3
CDR3 DNA: TGTGCCATCAGTGAGTCAAGGAGCAGCTCTGGAAACACCATATATTTT; CDR3 protein: CAISESRSSSGNTIYF; clone size: few; D gene: .; J gene: TRBJ1-3; V gene: TRBV10-3
CDR3 DNA: TGCGCCAGCAGCCAACCCCTCCGGGACAGGGGACCGAAACTGTTTTTT; CDR3 protein: CASSQPLRDRGPKLFF; clone size: .; D gene: TRBD1; J gene: TRBJ1-4; V gene: TRBV4-1
CDR3 DNA: TGCGCCAGCAGTCAATCGTTAGCAGTTAAGGGCAATCAGCCCCAGCATTTT; CDR3 protein: CASSQSLAVKGNQPQHF; clone size: many; D gene: .; J gene: TRBJ1-5; V gene: TRBV23-1
CDR3 DNA: TGTGCCAGCAGTTTAGGGGGACAGGGCTTTAGCAATCAGCCCCAGCATTTT; CDR3 protein: CASSLGGQGFSNQPQHF; clone size: many; D gene: TRBD1; J gene: TRBJ1-5; V gene: TRBV12-3/TRBV12-4
CDR3 DNA: TGTGCCAGCAGCTTATTAACTGTAGAGGTCTATGGCTACACCTTC; CDR3 protein: CASSLLTVEVYGYTF; clone size: .; D gene: .; J gene: TRBJ1-2; V gene: TRBV7-9
CDR3 DNA: TGCGCCAGCAGCCTTTTCCAAGGAGACGAAAAACTGTTTTTT; CDR3 protein: CASSLFQGDEKLFF; clone size: few; D gene: .; J gene: TRBJ1-4; V gene: TRBV4-1
CDR3 DNA: TGTGCCAGTAGCAAAGGGGGCCCCACAGATACGCAGTATTTT; CDR3 protein: CASSKGGPTDTQYF; clone size: .; D gene: TRBD1; J gene: TRBJ2-3; V gene: TRBV19
CDR3 DNA: TGTGCCAGCAGCCCCCATACGCAGTATTTT; CDR3 protein: CASSPHTQYF; clone size: .; D gene: .; J gene: TRBJ2-3; V gene: TRBV2
CDR3 DNA: TGTGCCAGCAGCTCGGCAGGGTTGAGGACGACTCAATACTACGAGCAGTACTTC; CDR3 protein: CASSSAGLRTTQYYEQYF; clone size: .; D gene: .; J gene: TRBJ2-7; V gene: TRBV7-2
CDR3 DNA: TGTGCCAGCAGCAGTAGCGGGAGTATAGCAGATACGCAGTATTTT; CDR3 protein: CASSSSGSIADTQYF; clone size: .; D gene: TRBD2; J gene: TRBJ2-3; V gene: TRBV11-3
CDR3 DNA: TGCGCCAGCAGCCACCGACAGGGAGCCCCGGCTGGGGCCAACGTCCTGACTTTC; CDR3 protein: CASSHRQGAPAGANVLTF; clone size: few; D gene: TRBD1; J gene: TRBJ2-6; V gene: TRBV4-1
CDR3 DNA: TGTGCCAGCAGCGTAGAGGCAGGGGGCGCCGGCTATGGCTACACCTTC; CDR3 protein: CASSVEAGGAGYGYTF; clone size: .; D gene: TRBD1; J gene: TRBJ1-2; V gene: TRBV9
CDR3 DNA: TGCGCCAGCAGCCAAGGGATATCAGGCACCGGGGAGCTGTTTTTT; CDR3 protein: CASSQGISGTGELFF; clone size: .; D gene: .; J gene: TRBJ2-2; V gene: TRBV4-3
CDR3 DNA: TGTGCCAGCGGTCCGGGACAGGGGGTCGCAGTAGTAGCTTTCTTT; CDR3 protein: CASGPGQGVAVVAFF; clone size: .; D gene: TRBD1; J gene: TRBJ1-1; V gene: TRBV27
CDR3 DNA: TGTGCCAGCAGTTACGGGAGGGGCTCGCAGCCCCAGCATTTT; CDR3 protein: CASSYGRGSQPQHF; clone size: .; D gene: .; J gene: TRBJ1-5; V gene: TRBV6-5
CDR3 DNA: TGTGCCAGCAGTCCCGCGAATTCACCCCTCCACTTT; CDR3 protein: CASSPANSPLHF; clone size: .; D gene: .; J gene: TRBJ1-6; V gene: TRBV12-3/TRBV12-4
CDR3 DNA: TGTGCCAGCAGCTCTACAGGGGGAGCTAACTATGGCTACACCTTC; CDR3 protein: CASSSTGGANYGYTF; clone size: many; D gene: TRBD1; J gene: TRBJ1-2; V gene: TRBV7-8
CDR3 DNA: TGCAGCTGCGGTGTGGGAGCCGTAGGGACAGATACGCAGTATTTT; CDR3 protein: CSCGVGAVGTDTQYF; clone size: many; D gene: .; J gene: TRBJ2-3; V gene: TRBV20-1
CDR3 DNA: TGCGCCAGCAGCCCCCGGGGACTAGCGGGGTCCAATGAGCAGTTCTTC; CDR3 protein: CASSPRGLAGSNEQFF; clone size: few; D gene: TRBD2; J gene: TRBJ2-1; V gene: TRBV5-1
CDR3 DNA: TGTGCCAGCAGTCTGGGACTAGCATTCGGAGATACGCAGTATTTT; CDR3 protein: CASSLGLAFGDTQYF; clone size: .; D gene: TRBD2; J gene: TRBJ2-3; V gene: TRBV6-2/TRBV6-3
CDR3 DNA: TGTGCCTGGAGTGTACTCACTGAAGCTTTCTTT; CDR3 protein: CAWSVLTEAFF; clone size: few; D gene: .; J gene: TRBJ1-1; V gene: TRBV30
CDR3 DNA: TGCAGTGTGGGGGGGCAGGGGGTCAATGGCTACACCTTC; CDR3 protein: CSVGGQGVNGYTF; clone size: few; D gene: TRBD1; J gene: TRBJ1-2; V gene: TRBV20-1
CDR3 DNA: TGTGCCAGCAGCACAACCGGGACGAAGGGTGGCTACACCTTC; CDR3 protein: CASSTTGTKGGYTF; clone size: many; D gene: .; J gene: TRBJ1-2; V gene: TRBV7-2
CDR3 DNA: TGTGCCAGCAGCTCTCTCGCAGGGGCCAACGTCCTGACTTTC; CDR3 protein: CASSSLAGANVLTF; clone size: .; D gene: .; J gene: TRBJ2-6; V gene: TRBV7-9
CDR3 DNA: TGTGCCAGCAGCCTCCGGGCTTTAGACGGGGAGCTGTTTTTT; CDR3 protein: CASSLRALDGELFF; clone size: few; D gene: .; J gene: TRBJ2-2; V gene: TRBV12-3/TRBV12-4
CDR3 DNA: TGCAGCGTTGTTTCCAGGGAAAATACGCAGTATTTT; CDR3 protein: CSVVSRENTQYF; clone size: many; D gene: .; J gene: TRBJ2-3; V gene: TRBV29-1
CDR3 DNA: TGCGCCAGCAGCCGGACGGTGGGCAGGGTGGATGAAAAACTGTTTTTT; CDR3 protein: CASSRTVGRVDEKLFF; clone size: many; D gene: .; J gene: TRBJ1-4; V gene: TRBV4-1
CDR3 DNA: TGTGCCACCAGCAGAGATCTGGTGGACGAGCAGTACTTC; CDR3 protein: CATSRDLVDEQYF; clone size: few; D gene: .; J gene: TRBJ2-7; V gene: TRBV15
CDR3 DNA: TGTGCCAGCAGCCATAGCGGGAGTAAAGGTAATGAGCAGTTCTTC; CDR3 protein: CASSHSGSKGNEQFF; clone size: .; D gene: TRBD2; J gene: TRBJ2-1; V gene: TRBV9
CDR3 DNA: TGTGCCACCAGTGATAATAGAGTAGGTCAAGAGACCCAGTACTTC; CDR3 protein: CATSDNRVGQETQYF; clone size: few; D gene: .; J gene: TRBJ2-5; V gene: TRBV24-1
CDR3 DNA: TGTGCCAGCACCGGGGGTCTGAGCGCTATGAACACTGAAGCTTTCTTT; CDR3 protein: CASTGGLSAMNTEAFF; clone size: few; D gene: .; J gene: TRBJ1-1; V gene: TRBV11-2